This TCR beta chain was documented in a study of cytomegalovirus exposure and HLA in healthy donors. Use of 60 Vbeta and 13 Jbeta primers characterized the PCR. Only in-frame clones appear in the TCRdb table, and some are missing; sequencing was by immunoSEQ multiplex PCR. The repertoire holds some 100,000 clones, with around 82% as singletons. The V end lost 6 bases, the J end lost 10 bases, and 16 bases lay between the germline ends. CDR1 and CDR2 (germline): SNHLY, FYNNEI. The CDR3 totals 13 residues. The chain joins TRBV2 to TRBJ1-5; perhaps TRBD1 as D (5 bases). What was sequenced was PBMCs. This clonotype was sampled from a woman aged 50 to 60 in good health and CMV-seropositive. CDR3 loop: CASSPGQLIPQHF. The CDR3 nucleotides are TGTGCCAGCAGCCCAGGGCAGTTGATCCCCCAGCATTTT.